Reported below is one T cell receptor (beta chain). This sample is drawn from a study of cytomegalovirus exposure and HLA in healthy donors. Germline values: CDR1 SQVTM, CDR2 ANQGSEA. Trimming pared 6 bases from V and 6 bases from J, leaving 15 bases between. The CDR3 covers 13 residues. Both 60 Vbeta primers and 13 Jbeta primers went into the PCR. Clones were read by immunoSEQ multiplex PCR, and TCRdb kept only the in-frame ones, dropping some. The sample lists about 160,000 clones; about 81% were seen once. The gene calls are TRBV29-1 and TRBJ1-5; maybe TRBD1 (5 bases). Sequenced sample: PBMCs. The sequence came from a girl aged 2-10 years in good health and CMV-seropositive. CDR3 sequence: CSVQGIFGQPQHF. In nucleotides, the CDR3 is TGCAGCGTCCAGGGAATTTTCGGTCAGCCCCAGCATTTT.